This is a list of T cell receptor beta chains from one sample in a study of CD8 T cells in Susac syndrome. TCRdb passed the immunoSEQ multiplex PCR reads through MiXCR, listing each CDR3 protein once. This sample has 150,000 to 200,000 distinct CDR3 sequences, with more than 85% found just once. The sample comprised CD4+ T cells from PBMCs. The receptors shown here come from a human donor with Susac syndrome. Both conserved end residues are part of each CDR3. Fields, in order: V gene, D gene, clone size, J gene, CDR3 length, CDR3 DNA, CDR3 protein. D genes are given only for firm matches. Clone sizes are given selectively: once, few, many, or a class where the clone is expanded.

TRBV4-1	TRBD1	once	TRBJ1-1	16	TGCGCCAGCAGCCAAGTGGTGACAGGGCCAAACACTGAAGCTTTCTTT	CASSQVVTGPNTEAFF
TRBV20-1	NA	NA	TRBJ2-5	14	TGCAGTGCTAAGTTACTAGCTGAACAAGAGACCCAGTACTTC	CSAKLLAEQETQYF
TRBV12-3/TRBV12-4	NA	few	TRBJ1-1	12	TGTGCCAGCAGTCTAAAGACATACAGGGCTTTCTTT	CASSLKTYRAFF
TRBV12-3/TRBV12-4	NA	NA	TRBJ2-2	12	TGTGCCAGCAGGGGGGCTACCGGGGAGCTGTTTTTT	CASRGATGELFF
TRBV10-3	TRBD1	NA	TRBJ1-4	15	TGTGCCATCAGTCCCGGGACAGGGGTCCGAGAAAAACTGTTTTTT	CAISPGTGVREKLFF
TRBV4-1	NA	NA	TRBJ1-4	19	TGCGCCAGCAGCCAAGTAGTGGGGGCTTTTAGTATTACTAATGAAAAACTGTTTTTT	CASSQVVGAFSITNEKLFF
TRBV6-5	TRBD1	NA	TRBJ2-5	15	TGTGCCAGCAGTCACCCGGGACAGGGCGAAGAGACCCAGTACTTC	CASSHPGQGEETQYF
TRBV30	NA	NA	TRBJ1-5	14	TGTGCCTGGGGGAGAGGGGGGACGTATCAGCCCCAGCATTTT	CAWGRGGTYQPQHF
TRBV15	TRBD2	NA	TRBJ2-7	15	TGTGCCACCAGCAGAGATTGGAGCGGGGCTCACGAGCAGTACTTC	CATSRDWSGAHEQYF
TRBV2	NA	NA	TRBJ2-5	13	TGTGCCAGCAGAAGACAGGTTGGAGAGACCCAGTACTTC	CASRRQVGETQYF
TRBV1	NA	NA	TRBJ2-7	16	TGCACCAGCAGCCAAGCGCCCCTAGCGGACTCCTACGAGCAGTACTTC	CTSSQAPLADSYEQYF
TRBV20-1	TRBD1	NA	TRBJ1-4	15	TGCAGTGCTAGCCTTCCACAGGGGGCAGGGGAAAAACTGTTTTTT	CSASLPQGAGEKLFF
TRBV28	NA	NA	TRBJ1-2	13	TGTGCCAGCAGTTTCCCGACTGTCTATGGCTACACCTTC	CASSFPTVYGYTF
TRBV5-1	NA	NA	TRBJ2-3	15	TGCGCCAGCAGCCCGGGGACTGTCTACACAGATACGCAGTATTTT	CASSPGTVYTDTQYF
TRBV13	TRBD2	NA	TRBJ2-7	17	TGTGCCAGCAGCCCCTTTCGGGAGGGCCCTACCTCCTACGAGCAGTACTTC	CASSPFREGPTSYEQYF
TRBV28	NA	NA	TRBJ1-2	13	TGTGCCAGCAGTTTAAGCAGGGTAGGAGGCTACACCTTC	CASSLSRVGGYTF
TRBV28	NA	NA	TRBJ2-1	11	TGTGCCAGCAGTCTAACCAATGAGCAGTTCTTC	CASSLTNEQFF
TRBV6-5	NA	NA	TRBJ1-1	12	TGTGCCAGCAGTTACGATGGGAGTGGAGCTTTCTTT	CASSYDGSGAFF
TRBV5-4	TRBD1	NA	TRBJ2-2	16	TGTGCCAGCAGCCGACCCGGGACAGGGAGATCCGGGGAGCTGTTTTTT	CASSRPGTGRSGELFF
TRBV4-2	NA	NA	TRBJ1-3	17	TGTGCCAGCAGCCAAGACGATCGGCAGAGCTCTGGAAACACCATATATTTT	CASSQDDRQSSGNTIYF
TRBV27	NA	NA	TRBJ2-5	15	TGTGCCAGCGCCTATTTGGGTAGCAGATCAGAGACCCAGTACTTC	CASAYLGSRSETQYF
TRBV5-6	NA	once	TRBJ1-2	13	TGTGCCAGCAGCTTGCAGGGAAGATATGGCTACACCTTC	CASSLQGRYGYTF
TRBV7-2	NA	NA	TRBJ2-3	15	TGTGCCAGCAGCTTAGGCGGGTTTAGCACAGATACGCAGTATTTT	CASSLGGFSTDTQYF
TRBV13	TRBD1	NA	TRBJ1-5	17	TGTGCCAGCAGCATTGGGTATCAGGGGGGCAGCAATCAGCCCCAGCATTTT	CASSIGYQGGSNQPQHF
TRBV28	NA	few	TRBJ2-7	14	TGTGCCAGCAGTCTCCCGCAGGGATCCTACGAGCAGTACTTC	CASSLPQGSYEQYF
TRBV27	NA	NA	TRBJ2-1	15	TGTGCCAGCAGTTTAGAACTTCTAGGGCCCCATGAGCAGTTCTTC	CASSLELLGPHEQFF
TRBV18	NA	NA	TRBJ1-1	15	TGTGCCAGCTCACCACCGGGGGGCTCCGACACTGAAGCTTTCTTT	CASSPPGGSDTEAFF
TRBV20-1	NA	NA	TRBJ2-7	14	TGCAGTGCAAGGAGAAGTCAGGGGGGAAACGAGCAGTACTTC	CSARRSQGGNEQYF
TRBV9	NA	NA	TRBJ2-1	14	TGTGCCAGCAGCGTAGATTCATGGCCCGATGAGCAGTTCTTC	CASSVDSWPDEQFF
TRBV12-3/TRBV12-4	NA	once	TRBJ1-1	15	TGTGCCAGCAGTCCACAACAGGGATTGAACACTGAAGCTTTCTTT	CASSPQQGLNTEAFF
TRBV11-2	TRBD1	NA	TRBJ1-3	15	TGTGCCAGCAGCCAGGGGGCAGGGACCCGAAACACCATATATTTT	CASSQGAGTRNTIYF
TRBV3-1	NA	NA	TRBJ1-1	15	TGTGCCAGCAGCGTCATCAACACAGGTCTTACTGAAGCTTTCTTT	CASSVINTGLTEAFF
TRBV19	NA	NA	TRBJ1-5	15	TGTGCCAGTAGGGAAAGTCTGTGGGGCAATCAGCCCCAGCATTTT	CASRESLWGNQPQHF
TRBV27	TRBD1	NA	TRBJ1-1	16	TGTGCCAGCAGGTATTCGACAGGGGGCGGGATCACTGAAGCTTTCTTT	CASRYSTGGGITEAFF
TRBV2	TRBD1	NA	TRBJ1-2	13	TGTGCCAGCAAGGAACAGGGGGACTATGGCTACACCTTC	CASKEQGDYGYTF
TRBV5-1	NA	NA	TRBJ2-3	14	TGCGCCAGCAGCTTGGGTCGGGGCGGAGATACGCAGTATTTT	CASSLGRGGDTQYF
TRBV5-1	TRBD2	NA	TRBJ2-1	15	TGCGCCAGCAGCCCCGGGACTATCTCCTACAATGAGCAGTTCTTC	CASSPGTISYNEQFF
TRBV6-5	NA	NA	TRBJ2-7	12	TGTGCCAGCGTAGGACTCTCCTACGAGCAGTACTTC	CASVGLSYEQYF
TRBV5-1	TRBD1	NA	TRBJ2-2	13	TGCGCCAGCAGCCCAGGGGGCCCCGGGGAGCTGTTTTTT	CASSPGGPGELFF
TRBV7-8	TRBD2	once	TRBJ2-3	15	TGTGCCAGCAGCTTCTTAGCGGGGCCCACAGATACGCAGTATTTT	CASSFLAGPTDTQYF
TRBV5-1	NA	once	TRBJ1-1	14	TGCGCCAGCAGCTACACTCCGGGTGGGGCTGAAGCTTTCTTT	CASSYTPGGAEAFF
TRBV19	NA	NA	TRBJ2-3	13	TGTGCCAGTAGTATCAGGGGGGCAGATACGCAGTATTTT	CASSIRGADTQYF
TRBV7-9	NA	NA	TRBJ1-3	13	TGTGCCAGCAGCTCCCTAGAGGGAAACACCATATATTTT	CASSSLEGNTIYF
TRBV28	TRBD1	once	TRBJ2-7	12	TGTGCCAGCAGTCCAGGACAGGGAGCTCCGTACTTC	CASSPGQGAPYF
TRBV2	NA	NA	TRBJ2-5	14	TGTGCCAGCAGTGTGCAGGGGCGGGAAGAGACCCAGTACTTC	CASSVQGREETQYF
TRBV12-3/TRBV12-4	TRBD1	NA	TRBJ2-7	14	TGTGCCAGCAGCCCGGGACAGGGTGGCAACGAGCAGTACTTC	CASSPGQGGNEQYF
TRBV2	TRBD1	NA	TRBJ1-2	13	TGTGCCAGCAGTGGGACAGGGGCCTTGGGCTACACCTTC	CASSGTGALGYTF
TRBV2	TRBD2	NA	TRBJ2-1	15	TGTGCCAGCAGTTTAGCGGGAGTGTCCTACAATGAGCAGTTCTTC	CASSLAGVSYNEQFF
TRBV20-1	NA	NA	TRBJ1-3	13	TGCAGTGCTAGAGGAACAGGGTCCAACACCATATATTTT	CSARGTGSNTIYF
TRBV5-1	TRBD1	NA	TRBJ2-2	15	TGCGCCAGCAGCGGTTCAGGGGGCATCACCGGGGAGCTGTTTTTT	CASSGSGGITGELFF
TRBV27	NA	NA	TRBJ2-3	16	TGTGCCAGCAGTTACAAAGCGGGTACAAGCACAGATACGCAGTATTTT	CASSYKAGTSTDTQYF
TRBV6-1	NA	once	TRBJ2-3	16	TGTGCCAGCAAGCTATATCCGGGACCTGCCACAGATACGCAGTATTTT	CASKLYPGPATDTQYF
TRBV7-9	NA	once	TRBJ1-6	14	TGTGCCAGCAGCTTATTGTTCAAAAATTCACCCCTCCACTTT	CASSLLFKNSPLHF
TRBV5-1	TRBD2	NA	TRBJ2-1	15	TGCGCCAGCAGCCCCCTAGCGGGGGGTTACAATGAGCAGTTCTTC	CASSPLAGGYNEQFF
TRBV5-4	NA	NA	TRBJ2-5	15	TGTGCCAGCAGCTCGTCTTCGGGGGCTGGAGAGACCCAGTACTTC	CASSSSSGAGETQYF
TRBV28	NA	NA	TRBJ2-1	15	TGTGCCAGCAGTACTTCATCCGGGCCCTTCAATGAGCAGTTCTTC	CASSTSSGPFNEQFF
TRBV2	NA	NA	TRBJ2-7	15	TGTGCCAGCAGTGTGATTAGGGGGGCTAGTGACGAGCAGTACTTC	CASSVIRGASDEQYF